The rows below give T cell receptor beta chains drawn from one sample of a study of blood T cell repertoires in COVID-19. Assay: immunoSEQ multiplex PCR; the TCRdb copy retains only in-frame clones and omits some. The profile shows under 60,000 clones, over 80% of them singletons. The specimen sequenced was peripheral blood. The receptors originated from a human donor with active COVID-19. The donor label of this sample is uncertain. Both conserved end residues are part of each CDR3. The D gene is left open where the match is weak. Not every row has a clone size; where given, it reads once, few, many or a size class.

>TRBJ2-1|TRBD2|TRBV7-2|NA
TGTGCCAGCAGCCCGCCGGGACTAGATAACAATGAGCAGTTCTTC
CASSPPGLDNNEQFF
>TRBJ2-1|TRBD2|TRBV7-6|NA
TGTGCCAGCAGCTCCAGATCGGGCGGGAGCAACGATGAGCAGTTCTTC
CASSSRSGGSNDEQFF
>TRBJ2-2|NA|TRBV28|few
TGTGCCAGCTCGAAAAGGGGAACCGGGGAGCTGTTTTTT
CASSKRGTGELFF
>TRBJ2-3|NA|TRBV9|NA
TGTGCCAGCAGCGTAGCTACTGGCGGGAGCACAGATACGCAGTATTTT
CASSVATGGSTDTQYF
>TRBJ2-3|NA|TRBV6-5|NA
TGTGCCAGCAGTACCCGGTACAGGGATACGCAGTATTTT
CASSTRYRDTQYF
>TRBJ2-1|NA|TRBV19|NA
TGTGCCAGTAGTGGGACTCCCTTTAATCGTGAGGATGAGCAGTTCTTC
CASSGTPFNREDEQFF
>TRBJ2-2|TRBD1|TRBV5-1|once
TGCGCCAGCAGCCTGAGGGCAACAGGGGGAACGAACACCGGGGAGCTGTTTTTT
CASSLRATGGTNTGELFF
>TRBJ1-1|TRBD1|TRBV2|NA
TGTGCCAGCATGCGGGACAGGGGATACACTGAAGCTTTCTTT
CASMRDRGYTEAFF
>TRBJ2-5|NA|TRBV10-2|NA
TGCGCCAGCAGTGAGCTGGCAGGGAGGGAGACCCAGTACTTC
CASSELAGRETQYF
>TRBJ2-5|NA|TRBV7-8|NA
TGTGCCAGCAGCTTATCATCGACAGTACAAGAGACCCAGTACTTC
CASSLSSTVQETQYF
>TRBJ1-6|NA|TRBV5-1|NA
TGCGCCAGCAGCCCGGGGGAGGTTTATAATTCACCCCTCCACTTT
CASSPGEVYNSPLHF
>TRBJ2-5|TRBD1|TRBV5-1|NA
TGCGCCAGCAGCTTGGGGGACAGGGGGGAAGAGACCCAGTACTTC
CASSLGDRGEETQYF
>TRBJ2-1|TRBD1|TRBV11-3|NA
TGTGCCAGCAGCTTAGGACAGGGAAACAATGAGCAGTTCTTC
CASSLGQGNNEQFF
>TRBJ1-2|TRBD1|TRBV27|NA
TGTGCCAGCAGCGGGACAGGGGGAATTGGTGGCTACACCTTC
CASSGTGGIGGYTF
>TRBJ2-7|TRBD2|TRBV5-4|once
TGTGCCAGCAGCTTGGGCGGACTAGCTGCCGCCTACGAGCAGTACTTC
CASSLGGLAAAYEQYF
>TRBJ1-2|NA|TRBV4-2|NA
TGTGCCAGCAGCCACGGGGGGGTAGCTAACTATGGCTACACCTTC
CASSHGGVANYGYTF
>TRBJ1-1|NA|TRBV6-5|NA
TGTGCCAGCTCTTCCCCGGGGGAGAACACTGAAGCTTTCTTT
CASSSPGENTEAFF
>TRBJ2-2|TRBD2|TRBV5-6|NA
TGTGCCAGCAGCTTTACGGGACTAGTAACGGCCGGGGAGCTGTTTTTT
CASSFTGLVTAGELFF
>TRBJ2-7|TRBD1|TRBV19|NA
TGTGCCAGGCAAAGTGGGATGGGGGACAGGGGCTACGAGCAGTACTTC
CARQSGMGDRGYEQYF
>TRBJ2-7|NA|TRBV27|NA
TGTGCCAGCAGTTTATCTACGGACACCACCTACGAGCAGTACTTC
CASSLSTDTTYEQYF
>TRBJ2-7|TRBD2|TRBV28|NA
TGTGCCAGCAGTTTGGGACTAGAGGGCGAGCAGTACTTC
CASSLGLEGEQYF
>TRBJ2-2|TRBD2|TRBV7-9|NA
TGTGCCAGCAGCTCCTCAAGCGGGAGCGGGACCGGGGAGCTGTTTTTT
CASSSSSGSGTGELFF
>TRBJ2-1|NA|TRBV10-3|NA
TGTGCCATCAGTGAGTCGTCGGGAGAGCAGTTCTTC
CAISESSGEQFF
>TRBJ2-1|NA|TRBV5-1|NA
TGCGCCAGCAGCTTGCCGGCGGGCACCTACAATGAGCAGTTCTTC
CASSLPAGTYNEQFF
>TRBJ1-4|NA|TRBV27|NA
TGTGCCACCGGACATGTCCTTAATGAAAAACTGTTTTTT
CATGHVLNEKLFF
>TRBJ2-5|TRBD2|TRBV3-1/TRBV3-2|NA
TGTGCCAGCAGCCCGGGACTAGCGGGCGGAGAGACCCAGTACTTC
CASSPGLAGGETQYF
>TRBJ2-3|TRBD2|TRBV3-1/TRBV3-2|NA
TGTGCCAGCAACAGCGGGGGGCACACAGATACGCAGTATTTT
CASNSGGHTDTQYF
>TRBJ2-1|NA|TRBV14|once
TGTGCCAGCAGCCGGACATTGTTGGGCAATGAGCAGTTCTTC
CASSRTLLGNEQFF
>TRBJ1-1|NA|TRBV28|NA
TGTGCCATCCTGGCAGGTTCGAACACTGAAGCTTTCTTT
CAILAGSNTEAFF
>TRBJ2-1|NA|TRBV3-1/TRBV3-2|NA
TGTGCCAGCAGCCAAACGGTACAGAATGAGCAGTTCTTC
CASSQTVQNEQFF
>TRBJ2-2|NA|TRBV5-4|once
TGTGCCAGCAGCAGACAGACCGGGACAACGAACACCGGGGAGCTGTTTTTT
CASSRQTGTTNTGELFF
>TRBJ1-2|NA|TRBV3-1/TRBV3-2|NA
TGTGCCAGCAGCCAAGTTAACGGTGGCTACACCTTC
CASSQVNGGYTF
>TRBJ2-5|NA|TRBV18|NA
TGTGCCAGCTCACTCTCAGCGGGCCAAGAGACCCAGTACTTC
CASSLSAGQETQYF
>TRBJ2-7|TRBD1|TRBV6-5|NA
TGTGCCAGCAGTTACACTTTTTTGACAGGGGCCTACGAGCAGTACTTC
CASSYTFLTGAYEQYF
>TRBJ1-1|NA|TRBV6-4|NA
TGTGCCAGCAGTGCGGACATGCAAACTGAAGCTTTCTTT
CASSADMQTEAFF
>TRBJ2-3|NA|TRBV2|NA
TGTGCCAGCAGCTACGACTCGGAGGTATACACAGATACGCAGTATTTT
CASSYDSEVYTDTQYF
>TRBJ1-4|TRBD1|TRBV4-1|few
TGCGCCAGCAGCCAAGATGGGACAGGTTATAATGAAAAACTGTTTTTT
CASSQDGTGYNEKLFF
>TRBJ2-1|NA|TRBV16|NA
TGTGCCAGCAGCTGGGGACTCCCAGGGTCCAATGAGCAGTTCTTC
CASSWGLPGSNEQFF